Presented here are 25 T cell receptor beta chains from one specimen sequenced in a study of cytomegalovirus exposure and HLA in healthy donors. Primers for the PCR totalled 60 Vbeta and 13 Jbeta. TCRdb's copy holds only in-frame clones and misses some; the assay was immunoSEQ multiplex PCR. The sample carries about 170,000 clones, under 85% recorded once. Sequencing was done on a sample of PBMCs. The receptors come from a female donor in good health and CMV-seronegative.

The CDR3 DNA sequence: TGTGCCAGCAGCCCTCAGCGGGGCGACTACGAGCAGTACTTC. The encoded protein is CASSPQRGDYEQYF. The chain combines TRBV7-3 with TRBJ2-7; 7 bases align to TRBD2. J lost 3 bases, V lost 5 bases, and 7 bases had no gene match. CDR1 and CDR2 from the germline V gene are SGHTA and FQGTGA. CDR3 length: 14 residues.

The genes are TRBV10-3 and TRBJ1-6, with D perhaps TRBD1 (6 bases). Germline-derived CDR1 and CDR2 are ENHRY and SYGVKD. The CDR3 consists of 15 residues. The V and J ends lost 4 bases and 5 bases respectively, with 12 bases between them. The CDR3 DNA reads TGTGCCATCAGTGGGGCAGGGGCCCATAATTCACCCCTCCACTTT. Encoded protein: CAISGAGAHNSPLHF.

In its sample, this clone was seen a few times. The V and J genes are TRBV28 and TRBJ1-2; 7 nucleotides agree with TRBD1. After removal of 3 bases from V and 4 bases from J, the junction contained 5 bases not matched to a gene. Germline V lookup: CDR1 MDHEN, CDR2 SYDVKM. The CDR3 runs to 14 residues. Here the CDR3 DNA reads TGTGCCAGCAGTTTGGGGACAGATCGCTATGGCTACACCTTC. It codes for CASSLGTDRYGYTF.

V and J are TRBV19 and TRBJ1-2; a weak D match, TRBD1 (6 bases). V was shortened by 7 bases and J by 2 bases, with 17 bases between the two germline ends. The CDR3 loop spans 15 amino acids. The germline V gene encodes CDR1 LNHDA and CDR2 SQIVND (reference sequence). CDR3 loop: CASMMSGDGNYGYTF. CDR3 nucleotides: TGTGCCAGTATGATGTCAGGGGATGGGAACTATGGCTACACCTTC.

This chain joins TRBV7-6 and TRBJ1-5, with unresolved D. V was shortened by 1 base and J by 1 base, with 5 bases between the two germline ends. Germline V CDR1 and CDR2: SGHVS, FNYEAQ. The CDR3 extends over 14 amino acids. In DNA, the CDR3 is TGTGCCAGCAGCTTAGACGGGAGCAATCAGCCCCAGCATTTT. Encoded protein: CASSLDGSNQPQHF.

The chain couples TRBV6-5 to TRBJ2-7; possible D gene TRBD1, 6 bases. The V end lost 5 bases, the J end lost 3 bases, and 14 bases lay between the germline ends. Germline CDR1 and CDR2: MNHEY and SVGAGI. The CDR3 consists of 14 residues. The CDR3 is CASSTRQGSYEQYF. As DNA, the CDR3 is TGTGCCAGCAGTACGAGGCAGGGGAGCTACGAGCAGTACTTC.

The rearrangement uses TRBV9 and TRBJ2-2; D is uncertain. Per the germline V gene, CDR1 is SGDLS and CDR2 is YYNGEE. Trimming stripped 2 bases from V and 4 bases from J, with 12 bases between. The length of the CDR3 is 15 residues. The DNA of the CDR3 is TGTGCCAGCAGCGTCTCTGAGGCAGCCACCGGGGAGCTGTTTTTT. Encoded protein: CASSVSEAATGELFF.

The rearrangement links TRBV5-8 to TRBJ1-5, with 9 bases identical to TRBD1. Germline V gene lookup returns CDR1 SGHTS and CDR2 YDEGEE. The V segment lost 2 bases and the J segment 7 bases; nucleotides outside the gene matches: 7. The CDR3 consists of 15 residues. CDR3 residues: CASSFGTGYGQPQHF. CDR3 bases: TGTGCCAGCAGCTTCGGGACAGGGTACGGGCAGCCCCAGCATTTT.

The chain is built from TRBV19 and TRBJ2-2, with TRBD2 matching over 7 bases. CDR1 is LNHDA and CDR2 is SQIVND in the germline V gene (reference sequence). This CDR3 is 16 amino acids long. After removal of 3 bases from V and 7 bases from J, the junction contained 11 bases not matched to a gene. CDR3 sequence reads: CASSIRGTTRVGELFF. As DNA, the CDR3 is TGTGCCAGTAGTATCCGAGGGACTACAAGGGTCGGGGAGCTGTTTTTT.

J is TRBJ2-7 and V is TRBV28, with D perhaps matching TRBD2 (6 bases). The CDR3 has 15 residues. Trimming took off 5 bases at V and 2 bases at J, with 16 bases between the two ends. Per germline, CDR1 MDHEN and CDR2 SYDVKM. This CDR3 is CASSPGDWGTYEQYF. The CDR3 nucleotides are TGTGCCAGCAGTCCCGGGGACTGGGGGACCTACGAGCAGTACTTC.

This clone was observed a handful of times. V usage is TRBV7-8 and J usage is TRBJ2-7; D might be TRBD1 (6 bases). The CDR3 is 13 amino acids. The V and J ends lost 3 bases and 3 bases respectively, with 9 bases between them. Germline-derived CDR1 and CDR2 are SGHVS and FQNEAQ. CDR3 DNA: TGTGCCAGCAGCTTTTACAGGGTCTACGAGCAGTACTTC. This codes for CASSFYRVYEQYF. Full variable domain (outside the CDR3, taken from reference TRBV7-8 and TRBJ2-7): GAGVSQSPRYKVAKRGQDVALRCDPISGHVSLFWYQQALGQGPEFLTYFQNEAQLDKSGLPSDRFFAERPEGSVSTLKIQRTQQEDSAVYLCASSFYRVYEQYFGPGTRLTVT.

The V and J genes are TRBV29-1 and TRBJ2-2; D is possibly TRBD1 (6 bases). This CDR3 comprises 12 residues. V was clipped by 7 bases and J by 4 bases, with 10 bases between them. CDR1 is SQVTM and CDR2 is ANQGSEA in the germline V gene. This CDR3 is CSAQQGTGELFF. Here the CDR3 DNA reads TGCAGCGCCCAACAGGGCACCGGGGAGCTGTTTTTT.

The CDR3 loop reads CASSLAKGLAGGIYEQYF. The DNA for the CDR3 is TGTGCCAGCAGCTTAGCGAAAGGGTTAGCGGGGGGCATCTACGAGCAGTACTTC. The V and J genes are TRBV7-2 and TRBJ2-7; 10 nucleotides match TRBD2. Germline CDR1 reads SGHTA; CDR2 reads FQGNSA. This CDR3 has 18 amino acids. V shed 0 bases and J 3 bases; nucleotides not matched to a gene: 11.

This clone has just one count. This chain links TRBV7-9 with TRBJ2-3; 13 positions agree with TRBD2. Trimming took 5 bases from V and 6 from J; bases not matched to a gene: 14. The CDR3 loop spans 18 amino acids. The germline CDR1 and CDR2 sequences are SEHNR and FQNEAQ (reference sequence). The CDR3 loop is CASSPALLAGGRGDTQYF. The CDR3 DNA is TGTGCCAGCAGCCCAGCCCTACTAGCGGGGGGGCGTGGGGATACGCAGTATTTT.

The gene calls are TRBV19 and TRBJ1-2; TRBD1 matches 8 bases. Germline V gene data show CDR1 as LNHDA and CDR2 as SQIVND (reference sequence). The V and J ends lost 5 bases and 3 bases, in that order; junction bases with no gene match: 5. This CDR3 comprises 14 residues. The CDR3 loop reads CASSPGGADYGYTF. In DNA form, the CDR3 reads TGTGCCAGTAGTCCAGGGGGCGCGGACTATGGCTACACCTTC.

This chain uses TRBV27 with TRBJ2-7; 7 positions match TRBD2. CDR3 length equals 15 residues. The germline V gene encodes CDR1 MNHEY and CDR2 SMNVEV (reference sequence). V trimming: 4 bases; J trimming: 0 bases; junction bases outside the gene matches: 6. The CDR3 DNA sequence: TGTGCCAGCAGTTCGACGCTAGCGGCCTCCTACGAGCAGTACTTC. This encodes CASSSTLAASYEQYF.

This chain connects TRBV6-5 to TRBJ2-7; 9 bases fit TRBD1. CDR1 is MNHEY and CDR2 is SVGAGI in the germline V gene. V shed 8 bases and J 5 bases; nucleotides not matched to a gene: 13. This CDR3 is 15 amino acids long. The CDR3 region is CASSDTGGVNDEQYF. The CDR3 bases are TGTGCCAGCTCCGACACAGGGGGCGTTAACGACGAGCAGTACTTC.

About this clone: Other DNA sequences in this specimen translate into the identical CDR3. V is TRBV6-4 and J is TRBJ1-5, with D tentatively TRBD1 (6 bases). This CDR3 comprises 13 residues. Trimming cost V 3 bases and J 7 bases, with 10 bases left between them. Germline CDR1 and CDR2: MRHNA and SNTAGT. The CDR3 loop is CASSEQGNQPQHF. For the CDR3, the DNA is TGTGCCAGCAGTGAGCAGGGGAACCAGCCCCAGCATTTT.

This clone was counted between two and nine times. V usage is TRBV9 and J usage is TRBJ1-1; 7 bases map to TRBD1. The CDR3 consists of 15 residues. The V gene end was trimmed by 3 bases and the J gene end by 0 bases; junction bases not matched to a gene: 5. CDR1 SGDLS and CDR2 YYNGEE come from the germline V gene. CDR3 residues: CASSAHRGMNTEAFF. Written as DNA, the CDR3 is TGTGCCAGCAGCGCCCACAGGGGCATGAACACTGAAGCTTTCTTT.

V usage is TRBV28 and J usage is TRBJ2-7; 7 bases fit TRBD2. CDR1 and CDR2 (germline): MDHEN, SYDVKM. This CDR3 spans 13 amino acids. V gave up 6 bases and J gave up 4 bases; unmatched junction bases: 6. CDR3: CASSGLVPYEQYF. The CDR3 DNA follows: TGTGCCAGCAGCGGACTAGTTCCTTACGAGCAGTACTTC. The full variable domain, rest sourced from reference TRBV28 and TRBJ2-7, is DVKVTQSSRYLVKRTGEKVFLECVQDMDHENMFWYRQDPGLGLRLIYFSYDVKMKEKGDIPEGYSVSREKKERFSLILESASTNQTSMYLCASSGLVPYEQYFGPGTRLTVT.

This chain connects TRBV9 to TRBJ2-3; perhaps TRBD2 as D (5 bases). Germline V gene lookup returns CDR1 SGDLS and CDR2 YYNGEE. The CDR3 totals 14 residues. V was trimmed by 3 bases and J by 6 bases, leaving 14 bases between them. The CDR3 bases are TGTGCCAGCAGCGAGGGAATATGGGAGGATACGCAGTATTTT. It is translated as CASSEGIWEDTQYF.

The CDR3 here is CASSPARQGSSSYNSPLHF. The CDR3 DNA follows: TGTGCCAGTAGCCCCGCCCGCCAGGGCTCGAGCTCCTATAATTCACCCCTCCACTTT. The genes are TRBV19 and TRBJ1-6, with D perhaps TRBD1 (5 bases). CDR1 and CDR2 (germline): LNHDA, SQIVND (reference sequence). The CDR3 is 19 amino acids. Between the trimmed V and J ends, which lost 6 bases and 0 bases, there was a span of 21 bases.

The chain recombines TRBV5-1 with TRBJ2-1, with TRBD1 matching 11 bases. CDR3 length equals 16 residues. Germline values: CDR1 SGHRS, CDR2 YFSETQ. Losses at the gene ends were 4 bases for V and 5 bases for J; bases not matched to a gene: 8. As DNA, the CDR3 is TGCGCCAGCAGCAGGACAGGGGGCGTAGGGAACAATGAGCAGTTCTTC. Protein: CASSRTGGVGNNEQFF.

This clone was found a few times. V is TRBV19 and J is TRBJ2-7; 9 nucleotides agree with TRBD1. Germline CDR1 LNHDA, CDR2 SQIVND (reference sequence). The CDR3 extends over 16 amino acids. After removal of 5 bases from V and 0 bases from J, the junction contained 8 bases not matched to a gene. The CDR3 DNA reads TGTGCCAGTAGTCCGCTGGGGACAGGGAGCTCCTACGAGCAGTACTTC. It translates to CASSPLGTGSSYEQYF.

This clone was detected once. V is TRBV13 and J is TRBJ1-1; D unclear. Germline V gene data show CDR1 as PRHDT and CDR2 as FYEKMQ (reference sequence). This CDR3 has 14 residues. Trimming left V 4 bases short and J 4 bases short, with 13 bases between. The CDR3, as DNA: TGTGCCAGCAGCTCCCCAGAACGGAGCACTGAAGCTTTCTTT. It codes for CASSSPERSTEAFF.